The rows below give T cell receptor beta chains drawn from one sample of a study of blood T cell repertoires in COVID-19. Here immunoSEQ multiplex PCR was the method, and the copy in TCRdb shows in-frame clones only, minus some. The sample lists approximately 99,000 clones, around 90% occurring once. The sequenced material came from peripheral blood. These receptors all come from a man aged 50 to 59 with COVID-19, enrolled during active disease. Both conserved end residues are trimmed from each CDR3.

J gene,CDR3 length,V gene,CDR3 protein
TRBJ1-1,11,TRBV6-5,ASGPGLTTEAF
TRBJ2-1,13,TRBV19,ASSIRTTIYNEQF
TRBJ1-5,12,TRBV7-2,ASSLSGGTQPQH
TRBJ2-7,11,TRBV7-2,ASSSGQGLEQY
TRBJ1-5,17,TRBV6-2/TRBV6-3,ASSDRDRTRWRSNQPQH
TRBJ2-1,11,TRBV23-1,ARRTGGYNEQF
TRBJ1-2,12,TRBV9,ASSPRQGTYGYT
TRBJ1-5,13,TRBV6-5,ASSYSQYSNQPQH
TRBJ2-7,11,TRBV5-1,ASSLDANYEQY
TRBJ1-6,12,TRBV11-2,ASSLGTEGSPLH
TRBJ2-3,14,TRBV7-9,ASSLTGGRSTDTQY
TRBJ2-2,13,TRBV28,ASTEGQGIIGELF
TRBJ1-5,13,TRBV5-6,ASSLGRGLNQPQH
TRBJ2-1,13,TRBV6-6,ASSDATSGYNEQF
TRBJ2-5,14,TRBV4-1,ASSQQLAGEGETQY
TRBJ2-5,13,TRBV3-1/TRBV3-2,ASTLSGGADETQY
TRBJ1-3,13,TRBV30,AWSEGQGYGNTIY
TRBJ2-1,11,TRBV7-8,ASSLGTYNEQF
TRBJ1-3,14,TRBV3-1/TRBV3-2,ASSQRGTGFGNTIY
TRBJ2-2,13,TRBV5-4,ASSPGQPNTGELF
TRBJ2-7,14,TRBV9,ASSVSPKSASYEQY
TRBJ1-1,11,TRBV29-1,SVTTGRYTEAF
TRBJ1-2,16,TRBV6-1,ASSGGTGSLLGGYGYT
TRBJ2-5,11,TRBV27,ASSFGRAETQY
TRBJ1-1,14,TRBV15,ATSRDPQGASTEAF
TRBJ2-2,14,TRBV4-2,ASSQDQGMSTGELF
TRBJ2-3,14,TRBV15,ATSRGSGGEVDTQY
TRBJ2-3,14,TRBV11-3,ASSAGLRGSTDTQY
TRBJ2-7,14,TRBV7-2,ASRRPGQGASYEQY
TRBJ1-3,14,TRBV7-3,ASSLGDFSSGNTIY
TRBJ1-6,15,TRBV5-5,ASSLRLGGPTNSPLH
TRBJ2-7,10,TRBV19,ASSMGGGPSY
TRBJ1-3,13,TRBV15,ATSTGQLTGNTIY